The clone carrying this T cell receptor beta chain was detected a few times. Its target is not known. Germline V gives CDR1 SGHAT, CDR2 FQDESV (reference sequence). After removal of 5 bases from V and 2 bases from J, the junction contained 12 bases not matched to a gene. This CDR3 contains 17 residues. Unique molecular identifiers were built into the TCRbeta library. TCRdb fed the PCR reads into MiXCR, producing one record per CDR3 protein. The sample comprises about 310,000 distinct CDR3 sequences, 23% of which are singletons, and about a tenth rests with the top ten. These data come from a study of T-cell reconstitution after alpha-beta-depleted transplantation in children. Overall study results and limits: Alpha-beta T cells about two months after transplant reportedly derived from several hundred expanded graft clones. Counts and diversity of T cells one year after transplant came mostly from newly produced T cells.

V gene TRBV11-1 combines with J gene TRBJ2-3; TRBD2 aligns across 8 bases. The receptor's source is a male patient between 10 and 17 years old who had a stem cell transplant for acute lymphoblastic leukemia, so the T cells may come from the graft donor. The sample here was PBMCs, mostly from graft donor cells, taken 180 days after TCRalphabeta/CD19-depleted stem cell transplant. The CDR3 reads CASSAFLAGVNTDTQYF. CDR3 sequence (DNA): TGTGCCAGCAGCGCCTTTCTAGCGGGCGTCAACACAGATACGCAGTATTTT.